Shown below are 8 T cell receptor beta chains from a single sample sequenced in a study of blood T cell repertoires in COVID-19. Profiling relied on immunoSEQ multiplex PCR, and the TCRdb table lists in-frame clones only, not all of them. The table records around 300,000 clones, 85% of them present only once. Sequenced input: peripheral blood. Receptors were obtained from a human donor in a cohort sampled during active COVID-19.

Points on this clone: Being one base from a much bigger clone, this may be a read error. The genes are TRBV6-5 and TRBJ1-1; 7 bases map to TRBD1. The CDR3 covers 13 residues. Germline-derived CDR1 and CDR2 are MNHEY and SVGAGI. J gave up 1 base and V 5 bases, and 1 base lay outside the gene matches. CDR3 coding DNA: TGTGCCAGCAGTAACAGGGGGAACACTGAAGCTTTCTTT. It is translated as CASSNRGNTEAFF.

This clone appeared a single time. V usage is TRBV5-1 and J usage is TRBJ2-1; 12 nucleotides line up with TRBD1. Germline values: CDR1 SGHRS, CDR2 YFSETQ. V lost 4 bases and J lost 10; bases outside the gene matches: 6. The CDR3 contains 14 residues. The CDR3 region has the DNA TGCGCCAGCAGCGGGGGACAGGGGGCAGGGGAGCAGTTCTTC. This sequence encodes CASSGGQGAGEQFF.

The gene calls are TRBV11-2 and TRBJ1-1; 7 positions match TRBD1. The CDR3 totals 14 residues. Germline trimming cut 6 bases from V and 0 bases from J; bases unmatched to any gene: 4. CDR1 and CDR2 (germline): SGHAT, FQNNGV. Here the CDR3 reads CASRRQGLNTEAFF. The CDR3 nucleotides read TGTGCCAGCAGACGACAGGGTCTGAACACTGAAGCTTTCTTT. The whole variable domain, remainder taken from reference TRBV11-2 and TRBJ1-1, is EAGVAQSPRYKIIEKRQSVAFWCNPISGHATLYWYQQILGQGPKLLIQFQNNGVVDDSQLPKDRFSAERLKGVDSTLKIQPAKLEDSAVYLCASRRQGLNTEAFFGQGTRLTVV.

The rearrangement joins TRBV7-9 to TRBJ2-2; possible D gene TRBD2, 6 bases. This CDR3 contains 14 residues. V gave up 6 bases and J gave up 1 base, with 9 bases separating them. CDR1 is SEHNR and CDR2 is FQNEAQ in the germline V gene (reference sequence). This CDR3 is CASRFSGNTGELFF. In DNA, the CDR3 is TGTGCCAGCAGGTTTAGCGGGAACACCGGGGAGCTGTTTTTT.

The chain recombines TRBV7-9 with TRBJ2-2; a possible D gene is TRBD1 (6 bases). The CDR3 sequence is 16 residues long. V was cut by 1 base and J by 7 bases, with 16 bases left in between. Germline lookup yields CDR1 SEHNR and CDR2 FQNEAQ (reference sequence). CDR3 loop: CASSLVRGLIGGELFF. The CDR3 DNA follows: TGTGCCAGCAGCTTAGTGAGGGGGTTAATCGGCGGGGAGCTGTTTTTT.

The V gene is TRBV7-6, the J gene TRBJ2-2, with TRBD2 as a possible D gene (7 bases). Germline-derived CDR1 and CDR2 are SGHVS and FNYEAQ. The CDR3 runs to 16 residues. V was shortened by 2 bases and J by 4 bases, with 14 bases between the two germline ends. CDR3 nucleotide sequence: TGTGCCAGCAGCTTATGTGGGGGGGCTGGCACCGGGGAGCTGTTTTTT. Translating it yields CASSLCGGAGTGELFF.

This clone is a singleton in its sample. The junction shows a germline mismatch at one end, possibly a read error. The rearrangement uses TRBV18 and TRBJ1-3, with D unresolved. The CDR3 consists of 14 residues. The germline CDR1 and CDR2 sequences are KGHSH and LQKENI. Here the CDR3 DNA reads TGTGCCAGCTCCCCACTAGTCTCTGGAAACACCATATATTTT. Encoded protein: CASSPLVSGNTIYF.

This clone has a count of ten or more. The chain employs TRBV2 and TRBJ1-4; TRBD1 might be the D (6 bases). Trimming took off 6 bases at V and 14 bases at J, with 16 bases between the two ends. Germline CDR1 SNHLY, CDR2 FYNNEI. The CDR3 runs 12 residues. The CDR3 nucleotides read TGTGCCAGCAGCGGGGACACAAGGCGGCTGTTTTTT. Its protein is CASSGDTRRLFF.